One sample yielded the 20 T cell receptor beta chains listed below, sequenced in a study of blood T cells in healthy people across ages. A second roughly 6 to 11 cycle PCR used barcoded and J-beta primers. In TCRdb, the 5' RACE reads were re-called with MiXCR into one record per CDR3 protein. Of roughly 1 million distinct CDR3 sequences detected, around 27% appear once; the ten largest clones hold approximately 0.75%. This sample was also put to use in a study of T cells of mothers and their children.

Source material: blood. All receptors come from a girl aged 2 to 10 in good health.

Only a few counts were recorded for this clonotype. V gene TRBV29-1 combines with J gene TRBJ1-1; D is uncertain. This CDR3 has 18 amino acids. V was pared by 5 bases and J by 1 base, with 26 bases between. Germline V gene data show CDR1 as SQVTM and CDR2 as ANQGSEA. The CDR3 reads CSVPCPAFRIIWNTEAFF. For the CDR3, the DNA is TGCAGCGTTCCCTGTCCGGCATTTCGCATTATTTGGAACACTGAAGCTTTCTTT.

This clonotype occurred a few times. The genes are TRBV29-1 and TRBJ1-2; no clear D gene. V shed 3 bases and J shed 6 bases, with 8 bases lying between them. The CDR3 is 11 residues long. CDR1 is SQVTM, CDR2 ANQGSEA, per germline. CDR3 residues: CSVEGRNGYTF. The CDR3 DNA reads TGCAGCGTTGAGGGCAGAAATGGCTACACCTTC.

CDR3 sequence reads: CSASRDLLGDTQYF. CDR3 bases: TGCAGTGCTAGCCGGGACCTCCTAGGAGATACGCAGTATTTT. This rearrangement joins TRBV20-1 to TRBJ2-3; D may be TRBD1 or TRBD2 (5 bases each). Trimming stripped 3 bases from V and 5 bases from J, with 15 bases between. From germline, CDR1 is DFQATT and CDR2 SNEGSKA (reference sequence). The CDR3 contains 14 residues.

The chain employs TRBV11-3 and TRBJ2-5; D might be TRBD1 or TRBD2, each matching 6 bases. V gave up 5 bases and J gave up 5 bases, with 15 bases separating them. Per the germline V gene, CDR1 is SGHNT and CDR2 is YENEEA. The length of the CDR3 is 14 residues. As DNA, the CDR3 is TGTGCCAGCAGCGCACCTCAGGGGAGGGAGACCCAGTACTTC. It translates to CASSAPQGRETQYF. The entire variable domain, with the rest obtained from reference TRBV11-3 and TRBJ2-5, is as follows: EAGVVQSPRYKIIEKKQPVAFWCNPISGHNTLYWYLQNLGQGPELLIRYENEEAVDDSQLPKDRFSAERLKGVDSTLKIQPAELGDSAVYLCASSAPQGRETQYFGPGTRLLVL.

This clonotype has only a few counts. This chain joins TRBV29-1 and TRBJ2-7; TRBD2 might be the D (6 bases). The CDR3 length is 13 residues. Trimming stripped 4 bases from V and 5 bases from J, with 15 bases between. Germline V gene data show CDR1 as SQVTM and CDR2 as ANQGSEA. The CDR3 nucleotides read TGCAGCGTTGCCCCCTGGGGGGTCCACGAGCAGTACTTC. Encoded protein: CSVAPWGVHEQYF.

There are a few counts of this clonotype. The V call is TRBV5-1, the J call TRBJ2-3; TRBD1 agrees at 8 bases. CDR1 is SGHRS, CDR2 YFSETQ, per germline. With 7 bases clipped from V and 5 bases from J, the junction kept 15 bases outside the gene matches. This CDR3 contains 16 residues. CDR3 sequence: CASSTPRDRSIDTQYF. The CDR3 nucleotides are TGCGCCAGCTCAACTCCCCGGGACAGGTCGATAGATACGCAGTATTTT.

The chain joins TRBV7-8 to TRBJ2-3; D is possibly TRBD1 (6 bases). This CDR3 region has 13 residues. Germline V gene data show CDR1 as SGHVS and CDR2 as FQNEAQ. V dropped 5 bases and J dropped 6 bases, with 12 bases sitting between them. CDR3 nucleotide sequence: TGTGCCAGCAGCACAGGGCCGTTGGATACGCAGTATTTT. Its protein is CASSTGPLDTQYF.

This sequence joins TRBV5-1 and TRBJ2-5, with TRBD2 as a possible D gene (5 bases). Trimming removed 5 bases from V and 2 bases from J, with 10 bases in between. The CDR3 is made up of 13 amino acids. Germline CDR1 and CDR2: SGHRS and YFSETQ. CDR3 sequence reads: CASRLSGQETQYF. The CDR3 DNA is TGCGCCAGCAGGCTAAGCGGACAAGAGACCCAGTACTTC.

This clonotype was counted a few times. The chain has TRBV7-8 and TRBJ2-2, with TRBD2 matching 8 bases. Germline loops: CDR1 SGHVS, CDR2 FQNEAQ. The trim removed 6 bases at V and 5 bases at J, leaving 5 bases unmatched. The CDR3 consists of 14 residues. The DNA for the CDR3 is TGTGCCAGCAGAGCGGGAGCTGTAACCGGGGAGCTGTTTTTT. Protein product: CASRAGAVTGELFF. Full variable domain (outside the CDR3, taken from reference TRBV7-8 and TRBJ2-2): GAGVSQSPRYKVAKRGQDVALRCDPISGHVSLFWYQQALGQGPEFLTYFQNEAQLDKSGLPSDRFFAERPEGSVSTLKIQRTQQEDSAVYLCASRAGAVTGELFFGEGSRLTVL.

The V gene is TRBV12-3 or TRBV12-4, the J gene TRBJ2-5; the D is unclear. This CDR3 is 11 amino acids long. V was pared by 8 bases and J by 5 bases, with 9 bases between. The CDR3 loop is CASVSRETQYF. The CDR3 coding sequence is TGTGCCAGCGTATCCCGGGAGACCCAGTACTTC.

This clonotype was seen only a few times. The CDR3 DNA reads TGCGCCAGCAGCTCCCCCCCCGGGACAGGGGACACAGATACGCAGTATTTT. It yields the protein CASSSPPGTGDTDTQYF. The chain employs TRBV5-1 and TRBJ2-3; 10 bases are shared with TRBD1. Germline V gene data show CDR1 as SGHRS and CDR2 as YFSETQ. Germline trimming cut 3 bases from V and 2 bases from J; bases unmatched to any gene: 9. This CDR3 spans 17 amino acids. Complete variable domain (other parts from reference TRBV5-1 and TRBJ2-3): KAGVTQTPRYLIKTRGQQVTLSCSPISGHRSVSWYQQTPGQGLQFLFEYFSETQRNKGNFPGRFSGRQFSNSRSEMNVSTLELGDSALYLCASSSPPGTGDTDTQYFGPGTRLTVL.

The rearrangement uses TRBV7-2 and TRBJ2-5, with 8 bases fitting TRBD1. The DNA end favors TRBJ2-7, so the J call may be wrong. The CDR3 is made up of 15 amino acids. In germline, CDR1 is SGHTA, CDR2 FQGNSA. DNA for the CDR3: TGTGCCAGCAGCTTACAGGGGGCAGTCCTGAACGAGCAGTACTTC. Amino acid sequence: CASSLQGAVLNEQYF.

V gene TRBV20-1 combines with J gene TRBJ1-2; no firm D call. CDR1 is DFQATT, CDR2 SNEGSKA, per germline (reference sequence). Between the trimmed V and J ends, which lost 1 base and 0 bases, there was a span of 6 bases. CDR3 length: 13 residues. The CDR3 loop reads CSARAGTNYGYTF. CDR3 in DNA: TGCAGTGCTAGAGCTGGGACTAACTATGGCTACACCTTC.

V is TRBV25-1 and J is TRBJ2-7; 9 bases align to TRBD2. V shed 2 bases and J 3 bases; nucleotides not matched to a gene: 8. This CDR3 is 16 amino acids long. Germline V gene lookup returns CDR1 MGHDK and CDR2 SYGVNS. The CDR3 here is CASSEGGLAGLYEQYF. CDR3 nucleotide sequence: TGTGCCAGCAGTGAAGGGGGGCTAGCGGGACTCTACGAGCAGTACTTC.

This clonotype was observed a few times. V is TRBV9 and J is TRBJ2-1; D remains unclear. The CDR3 covers 12 residues. V lost 4 bases, J lost 7 bases, and 9 bases lay in between. Germline CDR1 and CDR2: SGDLS and YYNGEE. CDR3 DNA: TGTGCCAGCAGCTCACACCTGAATGAGCAGTTCTTC. Amino acid sequence: CASSSHLNEQFF. Variable domain in full (rest from reference TRBV9 and TRBJ2-1): DSGVTQTPKHLITATGQRVTLRCSPRSGDLSVYWYQQSLDQGLQFLIQYYNGEERAKGNILERFSAQQFPDLHSELNLSSLELGDSALYFCASSSHLNEQFFGPGTRLTVL.

The chain has TRBV5-1 and TRBJ2-2, with D maybe TRBD2 (6 bases). Trimming stripped 4 bases from V and 6 bases from J, with 16 bases between. The CDR3 spans 15 residues. CDR1 SGHRS and CDR2 YFSETQ come from the germline V gene. The CDR3 DNA reads as TGCGCCAGCAGCGGCGGGACTCATAGTCCCGGGGAGCTGTTTTTT. It is translated as CASSGGTHSPGELFF.

This clonotype has just a few counts. The chain couples TRBV6-5 to TRBJ2-3; D tentatively reads TRBD1 or TRBD2 (6 bases each). The CDR3 is 14 residues long. Germline assignment: CDR1 MNHEY and CDR2 SVGAGI. V was trimmed by 7 bases and J by 9 bases, leaving 20 bases between them. CDR3 amino acids: CASKRGRLASTQYF. Written as DNA, the CDR3 is TGTGCCAGCAAAAGGGGGAGGCTAGCTTCGACGCAGTATTTT.

The chain links TRBV7-2 to TRBJ2-7; 8 bases align to TRBD2. Trimming at V came to 1 base and at J to 5 bases, leaving 10 bases not matched to a gene. In germline, CDR1 is SGHTA, CDR2 FQGNSA. CDR3 length equals 16 residues. The CDR3 DNA reads TGTGCCAGCAGCTTAGGGGCTAGCGGGTGGATGAACGAGCAGTACTTC. Translated: CASSLGASGWMNEQYF. Together with reference TRBV7-2 and TRBJ2-7, the CDR3 gives the full variable domain: GAGVSQSPSNKVTEKGKDVELRCDPISGHTALYWYRQSLGQGLEFLIYFQGNSAPDKSGLPSDRFSAERTGGSVSTLTIQRTQQEDSAVYLCASSLGASGWMNEQYFGPGTRLTVT.

The table lists this clonotype with a few counts. This chain connects TRBV15 to TRBJ2-7; D perhaps matches TRBD2 (6 bases). Germline values: CDR1 LNHNV, CDR2 YYDKDF (reference sequence). The CDR3 runs to 13 residues. V lost 8 bases and J lost 5, with 16 bases in between. The CDR3 reads CATRLGGFDEQYF. The CDR3 region has the DNA TGTGCCACCCGACTGGGAGGTTTCGACGAGCAGTACTTC.

This clonotype has just a few counts. The chain employs TRBV27 and TRBJ1-2, with D perhaps matching TRBD1 (5 bases). The CDR3 runs to 14 residues. Germline CDR1 and CDR2: MNHEY and SMNVEV (reference sequence). The V and J ends lost 5 bases and 7 bases respectively, with 17 bases between them. The CDR3 bases are TGTGCCAGCAGTCCACTGGTCAGGGAAACTGGCTACACCTTC. This sequence encodes CASSPLVRETGYTF.